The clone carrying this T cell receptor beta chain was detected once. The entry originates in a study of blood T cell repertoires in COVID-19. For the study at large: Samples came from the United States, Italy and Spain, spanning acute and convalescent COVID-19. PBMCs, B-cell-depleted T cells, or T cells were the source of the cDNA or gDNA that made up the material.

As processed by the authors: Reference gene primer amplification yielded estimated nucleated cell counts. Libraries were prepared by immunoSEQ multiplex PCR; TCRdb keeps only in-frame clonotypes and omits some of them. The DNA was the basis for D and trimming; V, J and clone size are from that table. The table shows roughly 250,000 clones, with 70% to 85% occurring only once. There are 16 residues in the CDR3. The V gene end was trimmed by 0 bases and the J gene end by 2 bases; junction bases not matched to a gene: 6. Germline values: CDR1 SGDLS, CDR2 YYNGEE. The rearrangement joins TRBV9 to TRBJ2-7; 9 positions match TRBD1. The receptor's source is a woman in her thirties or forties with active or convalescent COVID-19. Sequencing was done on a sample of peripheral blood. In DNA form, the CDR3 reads TGTGCCAGCAGCGTAGGGGCCCGGGACAGGGCCTACGAGCAGTACGTC. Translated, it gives CASSVGARDRAYEQYV.